This T cell receptor (beta chain) comes out of a study of patients and donors after allogeneic stem cell transplantation. One entry per CDR3 protein results from TCRdb running MiXCR on the RT-PCR reads. Of about 960,000 distinct CDR3 sequences in the sample, roughly 17% were seen once. V dropped 2 bases and J dropped 5; count of bases not matched to a gene: 2. CDR1 and CDR2 from the germline V gene are SEHNR and FQNEAQ (reference sequence). This CDR3 region has 16 residues. This clonotype was found a few times. The chain joins TRBV7-9 to TRBJ2-2, with 13 nucleotides matching TRBD2. The sequenced sample consisted of blood, either unsorted or a sorted T cell fraction (not recorded which). The TCR was taken from a human donor who was either an allogeneic HSCT recipient or a stem cell or donor lymphocyte infusion donor (not recorded which). It is not recorded whose cells these are; they may come from a transplant donor. CDR3 DNA sequence: TGTGCCAGCAGCTTATCGACTAGCGGGAGGACCGGGGAGCTGTTTTTT. Translated: CASSLSTSGRTGELFF.